What follows are 3 T cell receptor beta chains derived from one specimen sequenced in a study of Graves' ophthalmopathy and Graves' hyperthyroidism. RNA transcripts were the source from which TCR beta CDR3 regions were amplified. First-round RT-PCR with HTBI primers preceded a second-round multiplex PCR. In TCRdb, the multiplex PCR reads were re-called with MiXCR into one record per CDR3 protein. This sample has about 400,000 distinct CDR3 sequences, with roughly 18% found just once. Source material: peripheral blood. These receptors originate from a woman aged 18-29 years with Graves' ophthalmopathy.

This clonotype was detected many times. The V gene is TRBV6-1, the J gene TRBJ2-7, with D possibly being TRBD1 (6 bases). There are 16 residues in the CDR3. V was pared by 2 bases and J by 0 bases, with 14 bases between. Germline CDR1 MNHNS, CDR2 SASEGT. The DNA for the CDR3 is TGTGCCAGCAGTGAAAGAGGAAGGGACATCTCCTACGAGCAGTACTTC. Translation gives CASSERGRDISYEQYF.

This clonotype was recorded at least ten times. The V call is TRBV6-1, the J call TRBJ1-2; D gene unclear. Trimming stripped 7 bases from V and 6 bases from J, with 18 bases between. Germline V gives CDR1 MNHNS, CDR2 SASEGT. This CDR3 comprises 14 residues. The CDR3 nucleotides are TGTGCCAGCACCCCGGGCCTACTGGGGAATGGCTACACCTTC. This translates into CASTPGLLGNGYTF.

This clonotype occurred many times. The CDR3 spells CASSTSSGNTIYF. DNA of the CDR3: TGTGCCAGCAGTACGAGCTCTGGAAACACCATATATTTT. The chain recombines TRBV12-3 or TRBV12-4 with TRBJ1-3; no definite D call. This CDR3 has 13 amino acids. Trimming stripped 5 bases from V and 0 bases from J, with 5 bases between.